This TCR beta chain originates from a study of regulatory T cells in long-lasting Graves disease. This clonotype was seen only a few times. Time point denoted: persistent/refractory GD, antithyroid drugs over 5 years with positive TRAb. There was RNA extracted from PBMCs, and the TCR library was made from it. With iRepertoire HTBI primers and Arm-PCR of CDR3 regions, TCR beta libraries were built. MiXCR, run by TCRdb on the multiplex PCR reads, gives a single entry per CDR3 protein. This table holds about 400,000 distinct CDR3 sequences, less than 25% found once. The CDR3 spans 15 residues. The V end lost 0 bases, the J end lost 5 bases, and 17 bases lay between the germline ends. In germline, CDR1 is DFQATT, CDR2 SNEGSKA (reference sequence).

The chain recombines TRBV20-1 with TRBJ2-7, with D tentatively TRBD1 or TRBD2 (5 bases each). The receptor's source is a female donor with Graves disease. The material was peripheral blood mononuclear cells (PBMCs), obtained when the disease was refractory, from a patient treated with antithyroid drugs. CDR3 sequence: CSARDSGPRGDEQYF. DNA for the CDR3: TGCAGTGCTAGAGATTCGGGTCCCCGGGGCGACGAGCAGTACTTC.